The 22 T cell receptor beta chains below were found in one sample sequenced in a study of shared clonotypes between healthy human individuals. Generated by immunoSEQ multiplex PCR, the TCRdb table keeps only in-frame clones and is missing some. Of 2 million to 2.5 million clones listed, about nine tenths are singletons. Material for sequencing was naive CD4+ T cells from PBMCs. Subset: CD45RA+ positively selected. The receptors shown here come from a man aged 18 to 30 in good health. Some clones in this sample may be carry-over from other donors' samples.

The genes are TRBV2 and TRBJ2-1; 7 nucleotides agree with TRBD2. The CDR3 loop spans 13 amino acids. Per the germline V gene, CDR1 is SNHLY and CDR2 is FYNNEI. After removal of 5 bases from V and 7 bases from J, the junction contained 5 bases not matched to a gene. CDR3 in amino acids: CASSSPSGNEQFF. CDR3 DNA sequence: TGTGCCAGCAGTTCTCCTAGCGGAAATGAGCAGTTCTTC.

J is TRBJ1-2 and V is TRBV11-2; D not resolved. Trimming pared 4 bases from V and 3 bases from J, leaving 6 bases between. The germline gives CDR1 SGHAT, CDR2 FQNNGV. This CDR3 is built from 12 residues. The CDR3: CASSSVHYGYTF. The CDR3 DNA sequence: TGTGCCAGCAGCTCAGTCCACTATGGCTACACCTTC.

The chain has TRBV4-2 and TRBJ1-4, with unresolved D. V lost 8 bases and J 8 bases, leaving 15 bases between the germline ends. There are 13 residues in the CDR3. Germline-derived CDR1 and CDR2 are LGHNA and YNFKEQ. The DNA for the CDR3 is TGTGCCAGCCGACGGGAGGGTGGAGAAAAACTGTTTTTT. Translating gives CASRREGGEKLFF.

The chain is built from TRBV4-1 and TRBJ2-1, with 13 bases fitting TRBD2. Per the germline V gene, CDR1 is MGHRA and CDR2 is YSYEKL. Trimming took 4 bases from V and 10 from J; bases not matched to a gene: 7. CDR3 length: 15 residues. The CDR3 DNA is TGCGCCAGCAGCCGAGGACTAGCGGGAGTGGGCGAGCAGTTCTTC. The encoded protein is CASSRGLAGVGEQFF.

The V and J genes are TRBV7-9 and TRBJ2-1; the D is unclear. The CDR3 covers 15 residues. V was clipped by 3 bases and J by 1 base, with 10 bases between them. Germline V lookup: CDR1 SEHNR, CDR2 FQNEAQ (reference sequence). CDR3 in DNA: TGTGCCAGCAGCTTGTTGTCCGGTTCCTACAATGAGCAGTTCTTC. This gives the protein CASSLLSGSYNEQFF.

The rearrangement links TRBV28 to TRBJ2-7, with TRBD1 identical over 8 bases. This CDR3 has 15 residues. V trimming: 1 base; J trimming: 4 bases; junction bases outside the gene matches: 6. Germline CDR1 MDHEN, CDR2 SYDVKM. The CDR3 nucleotides are TGTGCCAGCAGTTTATACGGGACAGGAATGTACGAGCAGTACTTC. It is translated as CASSLYGTGMYEQYF.

The V and J genes are TRBV4-3 and TRBJ1-5; D gene uncertain. Germline values: CDR1 LGHNA, CDR2 YSLEER. Trimming removed 0 bases at V and 4 bases at J, with 13 bases between. The CDR3 is made up of 16 amino acids. The CDR3 sequence is CASSQEGPPSNQPQHF. CDR3 bases: TGCGCCAGCAGCCAAGAAGGACCCCCTTCTAATCAGCCCCAGCATTTT.

The chain couples TRBV7-9 to TRBJ2-1, with D possibly TRBD2 on 5 matching bases. The germline V gene has CDR1 SEHNR and CDR2 FQNEAQ (reference sequence). Trimming shortened V by 3 bases and J by 15 bases, and 15 bases separated the two germline ends. The CDR3 covers 12 residues. The chain's CDR3 is CASSLRAGDAFF. Written as DNA, the CDR3 is TGTGCCAGCAGCTTGAGGGCGGGCGATGCGTTCTTC.

V and J are TRBV5-1 and TRBJ2-3; 7 bases agree with TRBD2. The CDR3 covers 14 residues. CDR1 SGHRS and CDR2 YFSETQ come from the germline V gene. The trim removed 6 bases at V and 0 bases at J, leaving 4 bases unmatched. The CDR3 region is CASMLAASTDTQYF. CDR3 nucleotide sequence: TGCGCCAGCATGCTAGCGGCAAGCACAGATACGCAGTATTTT.

V is TRBV28 and J is TRBJ2-3, with D unclear. V lost 6 bases and J 0 bases, leaving 13 bases between the germline ends. The CDR3 has 15 residues. CDR1 and CDR2 (germline): MDHEN, SYDVKM. The CDR3 loop reads CASSTPGASTDTQYF. The CDR3 DNA follows: TGTGCCAGCAGCACCCCGGGTGCCAGCACAGATACGCAGTATTTT.

The gene calls are TRBV7-9 and TRBJ2-7; the match to TRBD2 covers 7 bases. Germline assignment: CDR1 SEHNR and CDR2 FQNEAQ (reference sequence). Trimming removed 5 bases from V and 6 bases from J; junction bases left unmatched: 7. The CDR3 spans 13 residues. The CDR3 loop reads CASSPRLALEQYF. As DNA, the CDR3 is TGTGCCAGCAGCCCCCGACTAGCACTCGAGCAGTACTTC.

The CDR3 here is CASSRQGSANTGELFF. For the CDR3, the DNA is TGTGCCAGCAGCCGACAGGGTTCGGCGAACACCGGGGAGCTGTTTTTT. V and J are TRBV7-3 and TRBJ2-2, with 7 nucleotides matching TRBD1. V lost 5 bases to trimming and J lost 0 bases; unmatched junction nucleotides: 6. Germline values: CDR1 SGHTA, CDR2 FQGTGA. The CDR3 sequence is 16 residues long.

This clone was found once. This chain's CDR3 is CASSLIGSGELFF. The CDR3 nucleotides are TGTGCCAGCAGTCTCATAGGATCCGGGGAGCTGTTTTTT. The V call is TRBV7-7, the J call TRBJ2-2, with D hard to call. Trimming removed 6 bases from V and 6 bases from J, with 11 bases in between. The CDR3 has 13 residues. Germline values: CDR1 SSHAT, CDR2 FNYEAQ (reference sequence).

This rearrangement joins TRBV5-1 to TRBJ2-5; perhaps TRBD1 as D (5 bases). With 4 bases removed from V and 3 bases from J, the gap between germline ends came to 10 bases. The CDR3 has 13 residues. Germline V gene lookup returns CDR1 SGHRS and CDR2 YFSETQ. The CDR3 DNA is TGCGCCAGCAGCATGACAGTGGAAGAGACCCAGTACTTC. This translates into CASSMTVEETQYF.

The CDR3: CASSGQGAGEQYF. CDR3 DNA: TGTGCCAGCAGTGGACAGGGGGCAGGGGAGCAGTACTTC. The chain is built from TRBV28 and TRBJ2-7; 11 nucleotides agree with TRBD1. Germline CDR1 is MDHEN and CDR2 is SYDVKM. The V gene end was trimmed by 5 bases and the J gene end by 7 bases; junction bases not matched to a gene: 4. CDR3 length: 13 amino acids.

This sequence joins TRBV5-1 and TRBJ2-5, with 9 bases fitting TRBD2. The CDR3 runs 14 residues. V dropped 4 bases and J dropped 4; count of bases not matched to a gene: 5. The germline CDR1 and CDR2 sequences are SGHRS and YFSETQ. The CDR3 DNA follows: TGCGCCAGCAGCCCATCTAGCGGGACAGAGACCCAGTACTTC. It codes for CASSPSSGTETQYF.

Worth noting for this clone: Other DNA sequences in this specimen translate into the identical CDR3. The gene calls are TRBV6-1 and TRBJ1-2; D unclear. Germline CDR1 and CDR2: MNHNS and SASEGT. The V and J ends lost 3 bases and 5 bases respectively, with 7 bases between them. The CDR3 is 12 residues long. CDR3 protein: CASSEGSYGYTF. DNA for the CDR3: TGTGCCAGCAGTGAGGGGAGTTATGGCTACACCTTC.

The chain couples TRBV7-3 to TRBJ2-2; 10 bases agree with TRBD2. This CDR3 contains 16 residues. Germline V gives CDR1 SGHTA, CDR2 FQGTGA. The trim removed 5 bases at V and 0 bases at J, leaving 3 bases unmatched. CDR3 nucleotide sequence: TGTGCCAGCAGCCCGACTAGCGGGTCGAACACCGGGGAGCTGTTTTTT. This sequence encodes CASSPTSGSNTGELFF.

J is TRBJ2-7 and V is TRBV6-6; perhaps TRBD2 as D (6 bases). This CDR3 comprises 15 residues. Per the germline V gene, CDR1 is MNHNY and CDR2 is SVGAGI (reference sequence). The V end was cut by 3 bases, the J end by 2 bases, with 14 bases between. CDR3 in DNA: TGTGCCAGCAGTTATCTCGGCGGGGAAACCTACGAGCAGTACTTC. Its protein is CASSYLGGETYEQYF.

J is TRBJ1-1 and V is TRBV18; the D is unclear. Trimming left V 6 bases short and J 5 bases short, with 25 bases between. This CDR3 contains 17 residues. From germline, CDR1 is KGHSH and CDR2 LQKENI. In DNA form, the CDR3 reads TGTGCCAGCTCGCAGAACCCCCTCGGCTTATCGGGGACTGAAGCTTTCTTT. Translation gives CASSQNPLGLSGTEAFF.

With regard to this clone: This sample includes further DNA sequences coding for the same CDR3. The chain links TRBV18 to TRBJ2-7; TRBD2 might be the D (7 bases). The CDR3 is 14 amino acids. Germline V CDR1 and CDR2: KGHSH, LQKENI. Trimming removed 3 bases from V and 3 bases from J, with 12 bases in between. CDR3 DNA sequence: TGTGCCAGCTCACCCAGGGGAGGGGGCTACGAGCAGTACTTC. This sequence encodes CASSPRGGGYEQYF.

This clone was detected once. Other DNA sequences within the sample encode an identical CDR3. This chain links TRBV5-8 with TRBJ2-2; TRBD1 aligns across 7 bases. CDR1 is SGHTS and CDR2 is YDEGEE in the germline V gene. CDR3 length: 15 amino acids. V shed 3 bases and J 0 bases; nucleotides not matched to a gene: 2. The CDR3 sequence is CASSSGQPNTGELFF. The CDR3, as DNA: TGTGCCAGCAGCTCGGGACAGCCGAACACCGGGGAGCTGTTTTTT.